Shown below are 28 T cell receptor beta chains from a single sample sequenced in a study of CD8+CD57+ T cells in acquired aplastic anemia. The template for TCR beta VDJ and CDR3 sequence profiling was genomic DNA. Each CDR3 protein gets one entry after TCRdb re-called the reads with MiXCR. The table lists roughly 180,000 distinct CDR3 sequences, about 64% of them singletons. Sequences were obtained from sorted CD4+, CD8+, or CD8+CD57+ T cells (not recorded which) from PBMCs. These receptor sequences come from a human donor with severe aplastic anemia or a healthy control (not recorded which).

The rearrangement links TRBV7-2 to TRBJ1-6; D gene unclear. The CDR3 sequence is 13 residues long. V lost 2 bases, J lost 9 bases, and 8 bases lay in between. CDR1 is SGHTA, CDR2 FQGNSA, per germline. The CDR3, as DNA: TGTGCCAGCAGCTTATACTGGGGTTCACCCCTCCACTTT. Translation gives CASSLYWGSPLHF.

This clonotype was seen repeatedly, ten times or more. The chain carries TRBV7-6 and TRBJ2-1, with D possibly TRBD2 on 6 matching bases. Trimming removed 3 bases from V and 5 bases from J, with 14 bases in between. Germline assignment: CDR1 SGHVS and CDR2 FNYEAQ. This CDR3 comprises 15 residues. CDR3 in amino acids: CASSFGGEMNNEQFF. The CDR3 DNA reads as TGTGCCAGCAGCTTTGGCGGGGAGATGAACAATGAGCAGTTCTTC.

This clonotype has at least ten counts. The CDR3 protein is CASSLRRDTGPQHF. CDR3 nucleotide sequence: TGTGCCAGCAGCTTACGCCGGGACACCGGGCCCCAGCATTTT. This sequence joins TRBV5-8 and TRBJ1-5; a weak D match, TRBD1 (6 bases). The CDR3 consists of 14 residues. The germline V gene encodes CDR1 SGHTS and CDR2 YDEGEE. V lost 2 bases, J lost 9 bases, and 15 bases lay in between. The whole variable domain, filled in from reference TRBV5-8 and TRBJ1-5, reads EAGVTQSPTHLIKTRGQQATLRCSPISGHTSVYWYQQALGLGLQFLLWYDEGEERNRGNFPPRFSGRQFPNYSSELNVNALELEDSALYLCASSLRRDTGPQHFGDGTRLSIL.

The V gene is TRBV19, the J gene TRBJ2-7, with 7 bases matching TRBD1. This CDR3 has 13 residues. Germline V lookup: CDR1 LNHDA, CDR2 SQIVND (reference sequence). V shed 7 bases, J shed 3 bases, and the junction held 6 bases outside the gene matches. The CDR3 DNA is TGTGCCAGTAATGGGGACAGTAACTACGAGCAGTACTTC. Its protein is CASNGDSNYEQYF.

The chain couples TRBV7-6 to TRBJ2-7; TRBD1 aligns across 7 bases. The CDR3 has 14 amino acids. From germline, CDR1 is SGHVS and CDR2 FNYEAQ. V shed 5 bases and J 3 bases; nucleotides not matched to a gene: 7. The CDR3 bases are TGTGCCAGCAGCCAACTCTCAGGGGGCTACGAGCAGTACTTC. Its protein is CASSQLSGGYEQYF.

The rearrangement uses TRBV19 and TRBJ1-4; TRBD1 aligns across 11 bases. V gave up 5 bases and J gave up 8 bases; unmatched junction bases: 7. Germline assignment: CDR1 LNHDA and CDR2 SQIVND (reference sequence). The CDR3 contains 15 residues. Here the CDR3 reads CASSPDRGRFEKLFF. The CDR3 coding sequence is TGTGCCAGTAGTCCGGACAGGGGGCGCTTCGAAAAACTGTTTTTT.

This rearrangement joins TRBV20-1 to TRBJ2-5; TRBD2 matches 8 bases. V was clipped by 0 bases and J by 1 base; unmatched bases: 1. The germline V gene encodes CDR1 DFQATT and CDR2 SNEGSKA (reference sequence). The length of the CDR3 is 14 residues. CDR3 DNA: TGCAGTGCTAGAGAAGGACTAGCCCAAGAGACCCAGTACTTC. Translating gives CSAREGLAQETQYF.

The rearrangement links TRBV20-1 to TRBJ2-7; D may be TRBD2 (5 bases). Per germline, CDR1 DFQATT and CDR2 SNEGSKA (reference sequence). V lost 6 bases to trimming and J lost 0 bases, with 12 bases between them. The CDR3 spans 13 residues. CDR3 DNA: TGCAGTGCCGTAGAGGGAAGCTCCTACGAGCAGTACTTC. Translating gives CSAVEGSSYEQYF.

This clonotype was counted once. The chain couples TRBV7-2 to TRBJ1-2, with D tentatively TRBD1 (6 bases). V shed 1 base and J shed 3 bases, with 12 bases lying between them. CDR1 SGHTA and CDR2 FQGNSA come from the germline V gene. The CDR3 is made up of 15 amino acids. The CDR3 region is CASSLGIGQHYGYTF. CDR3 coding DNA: TGTGCCAGCAGCTTAGGAATAGGACAGCACTATGGCTACACCTTC.

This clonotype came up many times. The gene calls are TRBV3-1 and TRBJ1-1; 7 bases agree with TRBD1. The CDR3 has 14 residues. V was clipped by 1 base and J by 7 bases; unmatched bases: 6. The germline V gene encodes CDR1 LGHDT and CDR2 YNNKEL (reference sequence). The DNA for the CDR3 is TGTGCCAGCAGCCAAGGACAGGGCATCGTTGAAGCTTTCTTT. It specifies CASSQGQGIVEAFF. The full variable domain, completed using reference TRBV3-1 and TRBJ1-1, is DTAVSQTPKYLVTQMGNDKSIKCEQNLGHDTMYWYKQDSKKFLKIMFSYNNKELIINETVPNRFSPKSPDKAHLNLHINSLELGDSAVYFCASSQGQGIVEAFFGQGTRLTVV.

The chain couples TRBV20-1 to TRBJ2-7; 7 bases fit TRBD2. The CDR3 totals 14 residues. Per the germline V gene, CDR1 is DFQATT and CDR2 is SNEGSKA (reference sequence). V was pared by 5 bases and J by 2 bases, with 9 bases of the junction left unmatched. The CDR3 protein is CSAAPGRGAYEQYF. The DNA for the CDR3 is TGCAGTGCTGCCCCAGGACGGGGGGCCTACGAGCAGTACTTC.

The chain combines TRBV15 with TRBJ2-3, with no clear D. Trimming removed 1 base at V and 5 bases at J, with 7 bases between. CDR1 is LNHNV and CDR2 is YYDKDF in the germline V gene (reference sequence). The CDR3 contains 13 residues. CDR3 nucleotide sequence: TGTGCCACCAGCAGAGGAGGCAAAGATACGCAGTATTTT. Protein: CATSRGGKDTQYF.

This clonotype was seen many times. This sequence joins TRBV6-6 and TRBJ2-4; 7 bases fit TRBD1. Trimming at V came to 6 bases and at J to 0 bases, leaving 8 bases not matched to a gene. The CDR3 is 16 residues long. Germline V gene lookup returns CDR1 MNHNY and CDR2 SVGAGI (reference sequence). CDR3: CASRIGTAKAKNIQYF. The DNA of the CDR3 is TGTGCCAGCAGGATCGGGACAGCCAAAGCCAAAAACATTCAGTACTTC.

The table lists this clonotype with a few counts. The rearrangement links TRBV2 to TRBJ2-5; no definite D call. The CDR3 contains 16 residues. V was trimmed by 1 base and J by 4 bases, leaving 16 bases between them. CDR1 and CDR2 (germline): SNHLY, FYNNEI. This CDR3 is CASSEGAWAERETQYF. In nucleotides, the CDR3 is TGTGCCAGCAGTGAAGGAGCCTGGGCGGAACGAGAGACCCAGTACTTC.

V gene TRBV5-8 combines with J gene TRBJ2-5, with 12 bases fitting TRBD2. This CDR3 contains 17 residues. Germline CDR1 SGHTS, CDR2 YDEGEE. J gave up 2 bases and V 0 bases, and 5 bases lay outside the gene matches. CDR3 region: CASSLAVLAGGQETQYF. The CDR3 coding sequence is TGTGCCAGCAGCTTGGCAGTACTAGCGGGGGGTCAAGAGACCCAGTACTTC.

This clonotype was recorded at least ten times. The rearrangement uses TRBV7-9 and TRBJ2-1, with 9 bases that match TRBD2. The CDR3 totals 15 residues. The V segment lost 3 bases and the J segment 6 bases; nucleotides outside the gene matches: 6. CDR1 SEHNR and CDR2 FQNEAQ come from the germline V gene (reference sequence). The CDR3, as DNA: TGTGCCAGCAGCTTGAGGGCGGGGGGGGGCAATGAGCAGTTCTTC. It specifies CASSLRAGGGNEQFF. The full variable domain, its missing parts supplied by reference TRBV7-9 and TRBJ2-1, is DTGVSQNPRHKITKRGQNVTFRCDPISEHNRLYWYRQTLGQGPEFLTYFQNEAQLEKSRLLSDRFSAERPKGSFSTLEIQRTEQGDSAMYLCASSLRAGGGNEQFFGPGTRLTVL.

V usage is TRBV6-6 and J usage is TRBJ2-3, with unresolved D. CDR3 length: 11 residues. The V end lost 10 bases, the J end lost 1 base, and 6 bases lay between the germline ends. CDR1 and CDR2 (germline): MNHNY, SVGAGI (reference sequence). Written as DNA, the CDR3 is TGTGCCACCTTCCGCACAGATACGCAGTATTTT. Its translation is CATFRTDTQYF.

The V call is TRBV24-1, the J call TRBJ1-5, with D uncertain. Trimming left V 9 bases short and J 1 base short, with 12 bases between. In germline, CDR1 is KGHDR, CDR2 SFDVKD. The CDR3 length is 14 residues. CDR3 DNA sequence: TGTGCCACCGAACTAGGAGGAAGCAATCAGCCCCAGCATTTT. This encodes CATELGGSNQPQHF.

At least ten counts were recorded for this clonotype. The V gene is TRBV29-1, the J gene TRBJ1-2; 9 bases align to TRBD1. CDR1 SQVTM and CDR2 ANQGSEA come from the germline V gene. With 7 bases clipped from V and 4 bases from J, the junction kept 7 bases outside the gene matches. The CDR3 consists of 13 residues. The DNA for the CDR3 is TGCAGCGCCCGGACAGGGGAATTCTATGGCTACACCTTC. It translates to CSARTGEFYGYTF.

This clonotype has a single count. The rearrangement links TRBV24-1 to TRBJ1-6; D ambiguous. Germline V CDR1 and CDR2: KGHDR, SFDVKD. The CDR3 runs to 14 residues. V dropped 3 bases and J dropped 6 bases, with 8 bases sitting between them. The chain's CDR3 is CATSDIPPNSPLHF. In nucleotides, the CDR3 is TGTGCCACCAGTGATATACCGCCTAATTCACCCCTCCACTTT.

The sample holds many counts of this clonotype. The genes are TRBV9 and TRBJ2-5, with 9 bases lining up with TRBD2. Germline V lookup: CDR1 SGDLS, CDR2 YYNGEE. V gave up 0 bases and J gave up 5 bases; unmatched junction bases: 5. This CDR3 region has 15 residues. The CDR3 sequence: CASSVESGGRETQYF. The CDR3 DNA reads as TGTGCCAGCAGCGTAGAAAGCGGGGGGCGGGAGACCCAGTACTTC.

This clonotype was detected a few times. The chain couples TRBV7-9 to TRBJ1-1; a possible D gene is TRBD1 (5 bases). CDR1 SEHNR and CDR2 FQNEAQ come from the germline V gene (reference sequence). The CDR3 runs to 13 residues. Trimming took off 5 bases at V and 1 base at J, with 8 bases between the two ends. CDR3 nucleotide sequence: TGTGCCAGCAGCCGGACACAGAACACTGAAGCTTTCTTT. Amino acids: CASSRTQNTEAFF.

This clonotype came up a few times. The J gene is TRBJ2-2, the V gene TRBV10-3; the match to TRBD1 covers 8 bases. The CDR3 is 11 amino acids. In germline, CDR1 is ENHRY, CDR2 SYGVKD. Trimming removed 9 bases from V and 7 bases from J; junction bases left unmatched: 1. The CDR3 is CAIGQGGELFF. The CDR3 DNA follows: TGTGCCATAGGACAGGGCGGGGAGCTGTTTTTT.

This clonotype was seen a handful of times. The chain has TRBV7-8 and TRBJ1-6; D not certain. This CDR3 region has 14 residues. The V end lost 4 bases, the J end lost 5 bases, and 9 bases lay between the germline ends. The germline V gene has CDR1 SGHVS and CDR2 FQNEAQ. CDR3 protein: CASSSNSDNSPLHF. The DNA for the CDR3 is TGTGCCAGCAGCTCCAACAGTGATAATTCACCCCTCCACTTT.

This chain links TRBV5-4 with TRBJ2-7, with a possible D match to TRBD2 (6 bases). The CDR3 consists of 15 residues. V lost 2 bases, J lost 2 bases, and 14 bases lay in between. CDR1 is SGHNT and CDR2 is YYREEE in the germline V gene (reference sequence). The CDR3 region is CASSFGGTLPYEQYF. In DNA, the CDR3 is TGTGCCAGCAGCTTTGGTGGGACTCTTCCCTACGAGCAGTACTTC.

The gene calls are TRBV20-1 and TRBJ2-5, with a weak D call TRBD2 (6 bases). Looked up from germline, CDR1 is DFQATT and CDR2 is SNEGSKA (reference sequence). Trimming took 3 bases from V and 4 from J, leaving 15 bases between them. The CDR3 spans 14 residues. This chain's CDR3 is CSARPGTGAETQYF. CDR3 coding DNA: TGCAGTGCTAGGCCGGGGACTGGGGCAGAGACCCAGTACTTC.

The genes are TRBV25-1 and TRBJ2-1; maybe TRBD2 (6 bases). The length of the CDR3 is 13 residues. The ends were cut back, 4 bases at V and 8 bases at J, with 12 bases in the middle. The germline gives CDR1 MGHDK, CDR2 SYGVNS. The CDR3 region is CASSVQTSYEQFF. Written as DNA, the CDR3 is TGTGCCAGCAGTGTCCAGACTAGTTATGAGCAGTTCTTC.

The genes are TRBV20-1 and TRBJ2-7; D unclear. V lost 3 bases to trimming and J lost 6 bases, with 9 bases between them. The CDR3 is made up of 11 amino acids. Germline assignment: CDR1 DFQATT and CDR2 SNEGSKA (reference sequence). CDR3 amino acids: CSARSDAEQYF. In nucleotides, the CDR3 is TGCAGTGCTAGGTCGGACGCCGAGCAGTACTTC.